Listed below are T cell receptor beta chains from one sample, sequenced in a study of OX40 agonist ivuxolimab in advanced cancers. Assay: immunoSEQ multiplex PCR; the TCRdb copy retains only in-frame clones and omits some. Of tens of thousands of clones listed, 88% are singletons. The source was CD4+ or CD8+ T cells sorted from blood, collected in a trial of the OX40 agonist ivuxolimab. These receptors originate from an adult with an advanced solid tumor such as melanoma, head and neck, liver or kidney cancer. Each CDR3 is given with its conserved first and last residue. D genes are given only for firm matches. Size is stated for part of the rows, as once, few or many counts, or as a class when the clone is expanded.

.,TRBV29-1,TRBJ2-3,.,CSVDAGTTDTQYF,TGCAGCGTCGACGCAGGGACCACAGATACGCAGTATTTT
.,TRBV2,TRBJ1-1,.,CASSVGQNTEAFF,TGTGCCAGCAGTGTGGGCCAGAACACTGAAGCTTTCTTT
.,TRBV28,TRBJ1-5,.,CASSLPGGYNQPQHF,TGTGCCAGCAGTTTACCGGGCGGGTACAATCAGCCCCAGCATTTT
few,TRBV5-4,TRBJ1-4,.,CASSADSGRGKLFF,TGTGCCAGCAGCGCGGACTCAGGGCGGGGAAAACTGTTTTTT
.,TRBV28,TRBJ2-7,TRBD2,CASSWGTSGRNEQYF,TGTGCCAGCAGTTGGGGGACTAGCGGGAGAAACGAGCAGTACTTC
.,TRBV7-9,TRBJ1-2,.,CASSSFPPGSPGGYTF,TGTGCCAGCAGCTCCTTCCCCCCAGGGTCTCCTGGTGGCTACACCTTC
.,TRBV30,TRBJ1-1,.,CAWSADIVTEAFF,TGTGCCTGGAGTGCCGACATCGTCACTGAAGCTTTCTTT
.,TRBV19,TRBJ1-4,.,CASSIVGTEKLFF,TGTGCCAGTAGTATAGTGGGGACCGAAAAACTGTTTTTT
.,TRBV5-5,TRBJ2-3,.,CASSLYSSTDTQYF,TGTGCCAGCAGCTTGTACAGCAGCACAGATACGCAGTATTTT
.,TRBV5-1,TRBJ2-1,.,CASSLAYLSGNEQFF,TGCGCCAGCAGCTTGGCGTACCTCTCTGGGAATGAGCAGTTCTTC
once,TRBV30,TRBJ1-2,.,CAWSDGGTRSYTF,TGTGCCTGGAGTGACGGGGGTACTAGGAGCTACACCTTC
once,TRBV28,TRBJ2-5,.,CASSLKETQYF,TGTGCCAGCAGTCTTAAAGAGACCCAGTACTTC
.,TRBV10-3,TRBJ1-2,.,CAISPQGNYGYTF,TGTGCCATCAGTCCACAGGGAAACTATGGCTACACCTTC
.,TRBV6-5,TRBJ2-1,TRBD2,CASAGTSGKNEQFF,TGTGCCAGCGCCGGGACTAGCGGGAAAAATGAGCAGTTCTTC
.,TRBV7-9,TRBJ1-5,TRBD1,CASSPGQGNQPQHF,TGTGCCAGCAGCCCGGGACAGGGCAATCAGCCCCAGCATTTT
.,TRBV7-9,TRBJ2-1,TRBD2,CASSLGGGLAVLREQFF,TGTGCCAGCAGCTTAGGGGGCGGACTAGCGGTCTTACGAGAGCAGTTCTTC
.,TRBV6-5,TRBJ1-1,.,CASSRVATEAFF,TGTGCCAGCAGTAGAGTGGCCACTGAAGCTTTCTTT
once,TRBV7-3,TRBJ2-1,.,CASSRGDEQFF,TGTGCCAGCTCGAGGGGCGATGAGCAGTTCTTC
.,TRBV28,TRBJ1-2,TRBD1,CASSSGTGFRGGYTF,TGTGCCAGCAGTTCCGGGACAGGGTTTCGGGGTGGCTACACCTTC
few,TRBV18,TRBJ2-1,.,CASSPTAPTYNEQFF,TGTGCCAGCTCTCCGACAGCTCCCACCTACAATGAGCAGTTCTTC
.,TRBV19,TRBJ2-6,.,CASSTSNSGANVLTF,TGTGCCAGTAGTACCTCGAACTCTGGGGCCAACGTCCTGACTTTC
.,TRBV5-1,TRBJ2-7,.,CASSIADGREYEQYF,TGCGCCAGCAGCATCGCGGACGGCCGGGAGTACGAGCAGTACTTC
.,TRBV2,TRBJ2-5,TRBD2,CASSVVAGLQETQYF,TGTGCCAGCAGTGTCGTAGCGGGCCTTCAAGAGACCCAGTACTTC
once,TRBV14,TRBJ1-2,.,CASSEGGNYGYTF,TGTGCCAGCAGCGAGGGCGGAAACTATGGCTACACCTTC
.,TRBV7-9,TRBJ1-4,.,CASSPGAGEKLFF,TGTGCCAGCAGCCCTGGGGCAGGGGAAAAACTGTTTTTT
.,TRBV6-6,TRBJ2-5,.,CASSSRSGEGRETQYF,TGTGCCAGCAGTTCTCGTTCAGGGGAGGGCCGGGAGACCCAGTACTTC
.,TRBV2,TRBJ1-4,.,CASTKARSNEKLFF,TGTGCCAGCACCAAGGCCAGAAGTAATGAAAAACTGTTTTTT
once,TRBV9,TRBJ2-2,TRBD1,CASSLGQAGVGELFF,TGTGCCAGCAGCTTGGGACAGGCTGGCGTAGGGGAGCTGTTTTTT
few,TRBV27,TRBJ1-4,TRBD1,CASSLPNHVLQGTGNEKLFF,TGTGCCAGCAGTTTACCAAACCACGTCCTACAGGGGACGGGTAATGAAAAACTGTTTTTT
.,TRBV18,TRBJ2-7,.,CASSPDGGEQYF,TGTGCCAGCTCACCAGACGGGGGCGAGCAGTACTTC
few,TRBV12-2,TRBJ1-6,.,CASRTVGSPLHF,TGTGCAAGTCGGACAGTAGGTTCACCCCTCCACTTT
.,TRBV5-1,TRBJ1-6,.,CASSPGGPNSPLHF,TGCGCCAGCAGCCCTGGGGGTCCCAATTCACCCCTCCACTTT
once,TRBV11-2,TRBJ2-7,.,CASSFDGGSYEQYF,TGTGCCAGCAGCTTCGACGGGGGCTCCTACGAGCAGTACTTC
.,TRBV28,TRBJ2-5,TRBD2,CASSSYLAGFGETQYF,TGTGCCAGCAGTTCTTATCTAGCGGGATTTGGAGAGACCCAGTACTTC
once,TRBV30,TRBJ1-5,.,CAWSRRHTSNQPQHF,TGTGCCTGGAGTAGAAGACACACTAGCAATCAGCCCCAGCATTTT
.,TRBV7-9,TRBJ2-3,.,CASSLGGLAADTQYF,TGTGCCAGCAGCTTAGGGGGGCTAGCGGCAGATACGCAGTATTTT
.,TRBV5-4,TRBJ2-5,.,CASSLPQETQYF,TGTGCCAGCAGCCTTCCCCAAGAGACCCAGTACTTC
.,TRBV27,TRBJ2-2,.,CASRGLNTGELFF,TGTGCCAGCAGGGGCTTGAACACCGGGGAGCTGTTTTTT
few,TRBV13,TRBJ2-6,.,CASSVAGPSMAGANVLTF,TGTGCCAGCAGCGTTGCGGGGCCTTCCATGGCTGGGGCCAACGTCCTGACTTTC